This T cell receptor beta chain was retrieved from a study of T-cell reconstitution after alpha-beta-depleted transplantation in children. Regarding the study as a whole: Two months or so post-transplant, alpha-beta T cells reportedly derived from several hundred expanded graft clones. From surviving recipient T cells and thymic progenitors came the high day-60 TCRbeta diversity observed in some patients. After one year, T-cell counts and TCRbeta diversity mostly came from new T cells.

At least ten counts were recorded for this clonotype. Its antigen remains unidentified. The CDR3 is 16 amino acids. V lost 4 bases and J lost 0, with 13 bases in between. Per germline, CDR1 MNHEY and CDR2 SMNVEV (reference sequence). A TCRbeta library incorporating unique molecular identifiers was prepared. TCRdb independently ran MiXCR on the PCR reads; one entry per CDR3 protein. The data show 450,000 to 600,000 distinct CDR3 sequences, with about 10% seen just once and 2% held by the top ten. V is TRBV27 and J is TRBJ2-1; D perhaps matches TRBD2 (6 bases). Sequencing used PBMCs, obtained before TCRalphabeta/CD19-depleted stem cell transplant. This TCR was recovered from a child aged 2 to 10 with inherited bone marrow failure, due to receive a stem cell transplant. CDR3 nucleotides: TGTGCCAGCAGTTCTCCTAGCGCAAGCTCCTACAATGAGCAGTTCTTC. Translating gives CASSSPSASSYNEQFF.